This T cell receptor beta chain derives from a study of blood T cell repertoires in COVID-19. Measured with immunoSEQ multiplex PCR; TCRdb has only the in-frame clones, and not every one. The repertoire holds 150,000 to 200,000 clones, with around nine tenths as singletons. Germline loops: CDR1 MNHEY, CDR2 SMNVEV (reference sequence). V dropped 6 bases and J dropped 2; count of bases not matched to a gene: 6. The CDR3 is 15 amino acids. The TCR sequence derives from a woman under 30 who had recovered from COVID-19. The material sequenced was peripheral blood. The chain carries TRBV27 and TRBJ2-3; 9 bases are shared with TRBD2. CDR3 DNA sequence: TGTGCCAGCAGATTAGCGGGAGCAAACACAGATACGCAGTATTTT. It is translated as CASRLAGANTDTQYF.